Following are 9 T cell receptor beta chains from one sample sequenced in a study of OX40 agonist ivuxolimab in advanced cancers. TCRdb's copy holds only in-frame clones and misses some; the assay was immunoSEQ multiplex PCR. Among about 63,000 clones listed, roughly nine tenths were seen once. The input for sequencing was CD4+ or CD8+ T cells sorted from blood, taken in a trial of the OX40 agonist ivuxolimab. The source of these receptors is an adult with an advanced solid tumor such as melanoma, head and neck, liver or kidney cancer.

V is TRBV6-6 and J is TRBJ2-6; D perhaps matches TRBD1 (6 bases). Germline V gene lookup returns CDR1 MNHNY and CDR2 SVGAGI (reference sequence). The V end lost 5 bases, the J end lost 2 bases, and 13 bases lay between the germline ends. This CDR3 has 16 amino acids. The CDR3 DNA reads as TGTGCCAGCAGTCATCACAGGGAACCTGGGGCCAACGTCCTGACTTTC. This codes for CASSHHREPGANVLTF.

This clone was seen more than once but under ten times. V gene TRBV10-2 combines with J gene TRBJ2-1; 11 bases agree with TRBD2. Looked up from germline, CDR1 is WSHSY and CDR2 is SAAADI. The CDR3 sequence is 15 residues long. V lost 5 bases and J lost 6; bases outside the gene matches: 6. The CDR3 loop is CASSSGTSGFNEQFF. The DNA of the CDR3 is TGCGCCAGCAGTTCCGGGACTAGCGGCTTCAATGAGCAGTTCTTC.

V is TRBV18 and J is TRBJ1-1; D ambiguous. Trimming pared 4 bases from V and 5 bases from J, leaving 17 bases between. Germline V gene lookup returns CDR1 KGHSH and CDR2 LQKENI. The CDR3 is 15 residues long. CDR3 nucleotides: TGTGCCAGCTCACTGGCTTTGACGACTCAGACTGAAGCTTTCTTT. Translating gives CASSLALTTQTEAFF. The entire variable domain, with the rest obtained from reference TRBV18 and TRBJ1-1, is as follows: NAGVMQNPRHLVRRRGQEARLRCSPMKGHSHVYWYRQLPEEGLKFMVYLQKENIIDESGMPKERFSAEFPKEGPSILRIQQVVRGDSAAYFCASSLALTTQTEAFFGQGTRLTVV.

The chain links TRBV19 to TRBJ2-5; 10 bases map to TRBD2. This CDR3 region has 16 residues. Germline values: CDR1 LNHDA, CDR2 SQIVND (reference sequence). The V segment lost 4 bases and the J segment 5 bases; nucleotides outside the gene matches: 10. The chain's CDR3 is CASSTRSGGSIETQYF. The CDR3 DNA reads TGTGCCAGTAGTACACGTAGCGGGGGGTCGATTGAGACCCAGTACTTC.

V usage is TRBV29-1 and J usage is TRBJ2-3; TRBD2 matches 9 bases. The CDR3 covers 16 residues. Germline CDR1 is SQVTM and CDR2 is ANQGSEA. V was pared by 2 bases and J by 0 bases, with 6 bases of the junction left unmatched. CDR3 DNA: TGCAGCGTTGAAATTAGCGGGGGATTTAGCACAGATACGCAGTATTTT. Its protein is CSVEISGGFSTDTQYF.

V and J are TRBV10-1 and TRBJ2-6; possibly TRBD1 for D (6 bases). V lost 6 bases and J lost 0, with 9 bases in between. Per the germline V gene, CDR1 is WNHNN and CDR2 is SYGVQD (reference sequence). CDR3 size: 15 residues. The CDR3 sequence: CASSPGASGANVLTF. CDR3 DNA: TGCGCCAGCAGCCCAGGGGCCTCTGGGGCCAACGTCCTGACTTTC.

The chain couples TRBV5-1 to TRBJ1-1, with TRBD1 identical over 9 bases. CDR3 length: 17 residues. The V segment lost 0 bases and the J segment 4 bases; nucleotides outside the gene matches: 10. Looked up from germline, CDR1 is SGHRS and CDR2 is YFSETQ. In DNA, the CDR3 is TGCGCCAGCAGCTTGGCCCTTACAGGGGGCTGGGGCACTGAAGCTTTCTTT. Encoded protein: CASSLALTGGWGTEAFF. Full variable domain (missing parts from reference TRBV5-1 and TRBJ1-1): KAGVTQTPRYLIKTRGQQVTLSCSPISGHRSVSWYQQTPGQGLQFLFEYFSETQRNKGNFPGRFSGRQFSNSRSEMNVSTLELGDSALYLCASSLALTGGWGTEAFFGQGTRLTVV.

The chain couples TRBV27 to TRBJ2-3; D is perhaps TRBD1 (6 bases). Deletions cut 8 bases from V and 2 bases from J, with 26 bases between. Looked up from germline, CDR1 is MNHEY and CDR2 is SMNVEV (reference sequence). The CDR3 is 18 amino acids. CDR3 amino acids: CASGQGQLTHGSTDTQYF. CDR3 nucleotides: TGTGCCAGCGGGCAAGGACAGTTAACCCACGGGTCCACAGATACGCAGTATTTT.

This clone occurred once. The V call is TRBV29-1, the J call TRBJ1-2, with a weak D call TRBD1 (5 bases). Trimming took 4 bases from V and 4 from J, leaving 13 bases between them. The CDR3 contains 13 residues. The germline gives CDR1 SQVTM, CDR2 ANQGSEA. CDR3 residues: CSVGGEWGYGYTF. DNA for the CDR3: TGCAGCGTTGGGGGGGAGTGGGGCTATGGCTACACCTTC.